Listed here are 9 T cell receptor beta chains from one sample, sequenced in a study of shared clonotypes between healthy human individuals. Profiling relied on immunoSEQ multiplex PCR, and the TCRdb table lists in-frame clones only, not all of them. The sample lists millions of clones, 93% seen once, with 0.39% in the top ten. What was sequenced was naive CD4+ T cells from PBMCs. Described subset: CD45RA+ positively selected. The receptor set was obtained from a man between 18 and 29 years old in good health. Some clones in this sample may be carry-over from other donors' samples.

J is TRBJ2-7 and V is TRBV27; 9 nucleotides line up with TRBD2. CDR1 and CDR2 (germline): MNHEY, SMNVEV (reference sequence). This CDR3 region has 15 residues. V lost 5 bases, J lost 2 bases, and 7 bases stayed unmatched. CDR3 sequence reads: CASSGPAGGTYEQYF. The CDR3, as DNA: TGTGCCAGCAGTGGCCCGGCGGGAGGGACCTACGAGCAGTACTTC.

V usage is TRBV2 and J usage is TRBJ2-3; the D gene is possibly TRBD2 (5 bases). Trimming pared 8 bases from V and 6 bases from J, leaving 27 bases between. The germline V gene has CDR1 SNHLY and CDR2 FYNNEI. This CDR3 has 17 residues. CDR3 nucleotide sequence: TGTGCCAGCGCCGGTAATCGGCTAGCCCGGCCCAGGGATACGCAGTATTTT. Translation gives CASAGNRLARPRDTQYF.

The rearrangement joins TRBV28 to TRBJ2-7; 8 positions agree with TRBD2. Germline CDR1 is MDHEN and CDR2 is SYDVKM. The CDR3 covers 15 residues. J gave up 2 bases and V 2 bases, and 5 bases lay outside the gene matches. CDR3: CASSLPLAGTYEQYF. The CDR3 DNA reads TGTGCCAGCAGTTTACCTCTAGCGGGCACCTACGAGCAGTACTTC.

CDR3 coding DNA: TGTGCCAGCACCCAATCTGGCGGGGGGGCCTACGAGCAGTACTTC. This codes for CASTQSGGGAYEQYF. The J gene is TRBJ2-7, the V gene TRBV28; 9 bases fit TRBD2. The ends lost 7 bases at V and 2 bases at J; junction bases unmatched: 9. The CDR3 loop spans 15 amino acids. CDR1 and CDR2 from the germline V gene are MDHEN and SYDVKM.

This chain connects TRBV28 to TRBJ1-5, with D maybe TRBD1 (5 bases). This CDR3 is built from 16 residues. In germline, CDR1 is MDHEN, CDR2 SYDVKM. Trimming stripped 3 bases from V and 4 bases from J, with 16 bases between. The CDR3 region is CASSLGTGKGNQPQHF. The CDR3 coding sequence is TGTGCCAGCAGTTTGGGGACCGGGAAGGGAAATCAGCCCCAGCATTTT.

V gene TRBV4-2 combines with J gene TRBJ2-2; 8 positions agree with TRBD2. The CDR3 length is 16 residues. Trimming at V came to 6 bases and at J to 1 base, leaving 7 bases not matched to a gene. Germline CDR1 LGHNA, CDR2 YNFKEQ. The CDR3 sequence: CASSPSAGGNTGELFF. The CDR3 DNA sequence: TGTGCCAGCAGTCCTAGCGCGGGAGGGAACACCGGGGAGCTGTTTTTT.

The V call is TRBV19, the J call TRBJ2-2, with 8 bases identical to TRBD1. Germline V gene data show CDR1 as LNHDA and CDR2 as SQIVND (reference sequence). The CDR3 runs to 14 residues. After removal of 6 bases from V and 6 bases from J, the junction contained 6 bases not matched to a gene. Written as DNA, the CDR3 is TGTGCCAGTAGCGGACAGGGTTACTCCGGGGAGCTGTTTTTT. Its translation is CASSGQGYSGELFF.

The chain uses TRBV4-1 and TRBJ2-7; 8 bases map to TRBD2. V dropped 4 bases and J dropped 7; count of bases not matched to a gene: 9. The V gene's germline CDR1 is MGHRA and CDR2 YSYEKL. This CDR3 contains 14 residues. The CDR3 DNA sequence: TGCGCCAGCAGCCTCCCGGGGGGGCGCCGGGAGCAGTACTTC. Translation gives CASSLPGGRREQYF.

This clone appeared a single time. The rearrangement joins TRBV29-1 to TRBJ1-5; D gene uncertain. CDR1 SQVTM and CDR2 ANQGSEA come from the germline V gene. The CDR3 has 15 residues. Between the trimmed V and J ends, which lost 7 bases and 0 bases, there was a span of 16 bases. CDR3 amino acids: CSAISGGSSNQPQHF. CDR3 DNA sequence: TGCAGCGCAATCTCCGGTGGCAGTAGCAATCAGCCCCAGCATTTT.